This T cell receptor (beta chain) was recovered during a study of memory CD4+ T cells and cytomegalovirus serostatus. Background on the study: This sample comes from healthy Belgian adults, under 10 CMV seropositive, about 23 seronegative. The study's findings and limits: The CMV-associated TCR signature appears largely within the CD4+ memory repertoire.

The germline V gene has CDR1 SSHAT and CDR2 FNYEAQ (reference sequence). CDR3 size: 16 residues. The method was immunoSEQ multiplex PCR; TCRdb's version includes in-frame clones alone and lacks a portion of them. The repertoire holds just over 40,000 clones, with 70% to 80% as singletons. Single viable CD3+CD4+CD8-CD45RO+ cells were sorted as the memory CD4+ T cells. Serum IgG to CMV pp150, pp28, p38 and p52 defined serostatus. Positive selection with CD4 microbeads enriched total CD4+ T cells. Of note for this clone: Its antigen is as yet unknown. One end of the junction does not line up with germline, which may come from a read error.

Sample: memory CD4+ T cells from blood. V gene TRBV7-7 combines with J gene TRBJ2-5; TRBD1 matches at 9 bases. This clonotype originated in an adult in good health and CMV-seronegative. In DNA, the CDR3 is TGTGCTAGCAGCTTAACTGGGACAGGGTCCGGAGAGACCCAGTACTTC. Encoded protein: CASSLTGTGSGETQYF.